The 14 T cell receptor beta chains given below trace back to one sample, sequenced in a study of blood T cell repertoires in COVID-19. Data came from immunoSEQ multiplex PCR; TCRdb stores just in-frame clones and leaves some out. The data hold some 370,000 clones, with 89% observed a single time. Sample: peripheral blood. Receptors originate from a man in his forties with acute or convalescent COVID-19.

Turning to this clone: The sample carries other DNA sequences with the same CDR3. In DNA form, the CDR3 reads TGTGCCAGCAGTTTCGGGACAGGGAGGAACAATGAGCAGTTCTTC. Amino acids: CASSFGTGRNNEQFF. The gene calls are TRBV27 and TRBJ2-1, with 9 bases lining up with TRBD1. The CDR3 extends over 15 amino acids. CDR1 and CDR2 (germline): MNHEY, SMNVEV (reference sequence). J gave up 5 bases and V 3 bases, and 5 bases lay outside the gene matches.

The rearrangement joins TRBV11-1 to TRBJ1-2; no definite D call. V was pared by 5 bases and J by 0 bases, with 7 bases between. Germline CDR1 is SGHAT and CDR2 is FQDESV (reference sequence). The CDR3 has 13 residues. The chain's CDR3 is CASSPGPNYGYTF. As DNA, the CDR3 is TGTGCCAGCAGCCCTGGGCCTAACTATGGCTACACCTTC.

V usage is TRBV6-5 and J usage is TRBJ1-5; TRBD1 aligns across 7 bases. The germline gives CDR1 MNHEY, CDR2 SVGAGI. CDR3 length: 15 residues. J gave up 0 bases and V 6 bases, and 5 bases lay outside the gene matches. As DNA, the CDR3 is TGTGCCAGCAGAGAGACAGGGAATAGCAATCAGCCCCAGCATTTT. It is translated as CASRETGNSNQPQHF.

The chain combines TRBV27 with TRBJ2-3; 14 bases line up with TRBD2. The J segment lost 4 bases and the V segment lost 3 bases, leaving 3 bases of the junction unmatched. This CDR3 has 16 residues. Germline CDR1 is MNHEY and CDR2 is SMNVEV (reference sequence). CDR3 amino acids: CASSFMTSGGADTQYF. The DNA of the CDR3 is TGTGCCAGCAGTTTTATGACTAGCGGGGGGGCAGATACGCAGTATTTT.

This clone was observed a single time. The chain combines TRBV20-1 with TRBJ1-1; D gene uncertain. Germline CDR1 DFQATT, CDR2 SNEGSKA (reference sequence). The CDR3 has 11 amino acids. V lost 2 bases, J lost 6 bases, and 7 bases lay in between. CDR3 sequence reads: CSARRVAEAFF. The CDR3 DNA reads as TGCAGTGCTAGAAGAGTCGCTGAAGCTTTCTTT.

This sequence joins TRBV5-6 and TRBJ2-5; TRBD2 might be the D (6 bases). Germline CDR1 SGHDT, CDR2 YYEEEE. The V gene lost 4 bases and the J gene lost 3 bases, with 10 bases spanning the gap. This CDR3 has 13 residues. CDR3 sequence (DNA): TGTGCCAGCAGCGATTGGAGGGAAGAGACCCAGTACTTC. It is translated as CASSDWREETQYF. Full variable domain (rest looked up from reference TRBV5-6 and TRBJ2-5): DAGVTQSPTHLIKTRGQQVTLRCSPKSGHDTVSWYQQALGQGPQFIFQYYEEEERQRGNFPDRFSGHQFPNYSSELNVNALLLGDSALYLCASSDWREETQYFGPGTRLLVL.

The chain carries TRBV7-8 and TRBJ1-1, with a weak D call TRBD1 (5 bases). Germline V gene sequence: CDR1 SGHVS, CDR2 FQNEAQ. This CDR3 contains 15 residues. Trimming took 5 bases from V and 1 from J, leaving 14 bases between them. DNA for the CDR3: TGTGCCAGCAGCCCAGGGTTGGCCCCGAACACTGAAGCTTTCTTT. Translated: CASSPGLAPNTEAFF.

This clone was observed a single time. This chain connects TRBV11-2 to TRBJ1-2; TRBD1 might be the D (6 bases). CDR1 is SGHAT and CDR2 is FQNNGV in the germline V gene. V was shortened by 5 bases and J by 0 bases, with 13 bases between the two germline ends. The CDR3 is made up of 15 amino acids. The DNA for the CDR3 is TGTGCCAGCAGCACCCAGGGGACCACTAACTATGGCTACACCTTC. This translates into CASSTQGTTNYGYTF.

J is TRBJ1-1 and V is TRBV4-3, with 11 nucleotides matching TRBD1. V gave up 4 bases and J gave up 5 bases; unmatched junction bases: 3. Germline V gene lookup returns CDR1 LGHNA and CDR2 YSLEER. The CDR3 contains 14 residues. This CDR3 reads CASSPGTGGTEAFF. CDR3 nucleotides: TGCGCCAGCAGCCCGGGGACAGGGGGAACTGAAGCTTTCTTT.

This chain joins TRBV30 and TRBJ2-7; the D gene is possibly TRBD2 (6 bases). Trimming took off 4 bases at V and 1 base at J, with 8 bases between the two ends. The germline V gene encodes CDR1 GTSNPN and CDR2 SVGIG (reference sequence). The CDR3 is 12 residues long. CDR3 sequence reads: CAWTGESYEQYF. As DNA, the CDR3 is TGTGCCTGGACGGGGGAATCCTACGAGCAGTACTTC.

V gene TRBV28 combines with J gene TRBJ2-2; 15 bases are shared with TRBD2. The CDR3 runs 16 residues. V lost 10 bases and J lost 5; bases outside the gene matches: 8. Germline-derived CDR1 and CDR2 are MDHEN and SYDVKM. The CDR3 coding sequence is TGTGCCATCCTCCCGGGACTAGCGGGAGGTACCGGGGAGCTGTTTTTT. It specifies CAILPGLAGGTGELFF.

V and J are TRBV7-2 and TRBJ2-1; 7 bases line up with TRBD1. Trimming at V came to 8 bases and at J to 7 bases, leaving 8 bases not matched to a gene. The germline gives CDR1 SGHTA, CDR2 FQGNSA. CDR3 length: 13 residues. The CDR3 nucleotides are TGTGCCAGCGGAGGACAGGCGAATAATGAGCAGTTCTTC. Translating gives CASGGQANNEQFF.

This CDR3 reads CASSQAQGIRESGYTF. DNA for the CDR3: TGTGCCAGCAGCCAGGCACAGGGGATTAGGGAAAGTGGCTACACCTTC. The V gene is TRBV3-1 (or the pseudogene TRBV3-2), the J gene TRBJ1-2; 7 nucleotides line up with TRBD1. Germline lookup yields CDR1 LGHDT and CDR2 YNNKEL (reference sequence). This CDR3 spans 16 amino acids. Unmatched junction bases numbered 14, after V lost 3 bases and J lost 7 bases.

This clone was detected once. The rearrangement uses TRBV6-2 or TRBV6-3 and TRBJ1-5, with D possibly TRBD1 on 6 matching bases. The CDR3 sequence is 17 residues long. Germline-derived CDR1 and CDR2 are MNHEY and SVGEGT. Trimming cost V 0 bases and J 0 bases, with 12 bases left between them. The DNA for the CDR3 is TGTGCCAGCAGTTACTCTACAGGGCGCCTTAGCAATCAGCCCCAGCATTTT. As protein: CASSYSTGRLSNQPQHF.